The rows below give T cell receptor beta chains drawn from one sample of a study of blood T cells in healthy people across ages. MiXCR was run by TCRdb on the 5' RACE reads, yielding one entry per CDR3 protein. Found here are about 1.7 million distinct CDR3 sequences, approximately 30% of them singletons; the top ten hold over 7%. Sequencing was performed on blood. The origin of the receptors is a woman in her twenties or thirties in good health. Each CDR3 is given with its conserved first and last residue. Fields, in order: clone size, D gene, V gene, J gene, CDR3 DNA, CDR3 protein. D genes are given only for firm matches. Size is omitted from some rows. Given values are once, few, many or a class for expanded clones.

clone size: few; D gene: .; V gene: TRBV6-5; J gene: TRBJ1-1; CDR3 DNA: TGTGCCAGCAGTTACCGGGGAGGTAGTGAAGCTTTCTTT; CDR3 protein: CASSYRGGSEAFF
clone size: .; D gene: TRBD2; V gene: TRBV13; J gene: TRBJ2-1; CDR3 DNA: TGTGCCAGCAGCTCCTTACTAGCGGGGGGGCCAGGAGGAGGGGAGCAGTTCTTC; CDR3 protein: CASSSLLAGGPGGGEQFF
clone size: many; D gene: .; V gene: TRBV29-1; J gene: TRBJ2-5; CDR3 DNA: TGCAGCGTTGGTGGGCCAGGGAATGGAGAGACCCAGTACTTC; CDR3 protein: CSVGGPGNGETQYF
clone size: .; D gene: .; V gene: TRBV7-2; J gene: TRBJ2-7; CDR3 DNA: TGTGCCAGCAGCCGCCACCTTGTCAGGGATGAGCAGTACTTC; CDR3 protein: CASSRHLVRDEQYF
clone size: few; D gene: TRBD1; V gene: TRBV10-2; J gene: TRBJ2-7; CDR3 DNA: TGCGCCAGCAGTGGAATGAAGCAGGGGGAGAGCGAGCAGTACTTC; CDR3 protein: CASSGMKQGESEQYF
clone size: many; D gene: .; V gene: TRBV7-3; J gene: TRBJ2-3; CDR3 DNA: TGTGCCAGCAGCTTAGGTTCTAGCGCAGATACGCAGTATTTT; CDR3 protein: CASSLGSSADTQYF
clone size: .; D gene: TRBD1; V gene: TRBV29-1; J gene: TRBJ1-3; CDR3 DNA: TGCAGCGTTGTACAGGGGGCGGACACCATATATTTT; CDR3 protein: CSVVQGADTIYF
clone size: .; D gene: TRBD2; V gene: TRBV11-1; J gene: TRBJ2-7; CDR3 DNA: TGTGCCAGCAGCTCCAGCGGGAGCATGTCCGAGCAGTACTTC; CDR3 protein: CASSSSGSMSEQYF
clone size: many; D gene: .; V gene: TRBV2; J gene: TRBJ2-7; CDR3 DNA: TGTGCCAGCATTGGCTTTACCTACGAGCAGTACTTC; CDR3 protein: CASIGFTYEQYF
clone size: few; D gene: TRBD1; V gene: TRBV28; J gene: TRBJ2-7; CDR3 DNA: TGTGCCAGTTCGACAGGGATGTACGAGCAGTACTTC; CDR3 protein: CASSTGMYEQYF
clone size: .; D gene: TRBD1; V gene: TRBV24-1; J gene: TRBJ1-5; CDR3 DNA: TGTGCCGGCGCGGGACAGAGGAGCAATCAGCCCCAGCATTTT; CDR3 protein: CAGAGQRSNQPQHF
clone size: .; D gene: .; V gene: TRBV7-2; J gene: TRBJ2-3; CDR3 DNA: TGTGCCAGCAGCTCTCTCGGAGTTAGCACGGGATTGGATAATACGCAGTATTTT; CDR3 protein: CASSSLGVSTGLDNTQYF
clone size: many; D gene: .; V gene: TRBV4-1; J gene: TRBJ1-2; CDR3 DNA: TGCGCCAGCAGCCACCCCGGGGCAGGAGGCTATGGCTACACCTTC; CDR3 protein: CASSHPGAGGYGYTF
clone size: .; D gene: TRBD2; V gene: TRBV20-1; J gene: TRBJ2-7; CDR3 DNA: TGCAGTGCTGAAGCGGGGGCCTACGAGCAGTACTTC; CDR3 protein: CSAEAGAYEQYF
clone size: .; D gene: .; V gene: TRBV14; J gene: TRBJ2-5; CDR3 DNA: TGTGCCAGCAGCAGAAAACAGGGAAACTACCCTGAAGAGACCCAGTACTTC; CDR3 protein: CASSRKQGNYPEETQYF
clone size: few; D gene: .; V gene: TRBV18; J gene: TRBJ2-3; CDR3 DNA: TGTGCCAGCTCACCACGGGCTGTGGGGGCAGGAGATACGCAGTATTTT; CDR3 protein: CASSPRAVGAGDTQYF
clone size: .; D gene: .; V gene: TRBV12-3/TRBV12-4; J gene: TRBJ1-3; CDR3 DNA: TGTGCCAGCAGTTGCGGGGGCACTGGAAACACCATATATTTT; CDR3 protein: CASSCGGTGNTIYF
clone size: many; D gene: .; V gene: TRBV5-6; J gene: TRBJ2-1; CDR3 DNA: TGTGCCAGCAGCTTACGTCCAGGCTACGTTCACAATGAGCAGTTCTTC; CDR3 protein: CASSLRPGYVHNEQFF
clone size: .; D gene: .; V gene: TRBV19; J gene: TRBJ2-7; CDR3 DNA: TGTGCCAGTAGAATCGCCGGGACTGGGACCTACGAGCAGTACTTC; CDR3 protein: CASRIAGTGTYEQYF
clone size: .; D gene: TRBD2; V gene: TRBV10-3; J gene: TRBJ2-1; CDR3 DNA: TGTGCCATCAGTGGTTCCGGGACTAGTCGAGGTGAGCAGTTCTTC; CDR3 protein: CAISGSGTSRGEQFF
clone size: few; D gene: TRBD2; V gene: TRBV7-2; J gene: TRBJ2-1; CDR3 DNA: TGTGCCAGCAGCTCTCCTAGCGGGGGGATGCTCAATGAGCAGTTCTTC; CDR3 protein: CASSSPSGGMLNEQFF
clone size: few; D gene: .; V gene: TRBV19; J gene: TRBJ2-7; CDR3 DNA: TGTGCCAGTAGCAGAAACGCGTTTTCCAGTTACGAGCAGTACTTC; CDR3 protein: CASSRNAFSSYEQYF
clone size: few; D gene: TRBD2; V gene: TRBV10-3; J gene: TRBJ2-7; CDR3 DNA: TGTGCCATCAGTGAGTCCCGACTAGCGGACCCCTACGAGCAGTACTTC; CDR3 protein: CAISESRLADPYEQYF
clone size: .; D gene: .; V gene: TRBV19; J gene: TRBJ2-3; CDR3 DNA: TGTGCCAGTAGTATAGATAGAGGGGATCGCGCAGATACGCAGTATTTT; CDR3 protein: CASSIDRGDRADTQYF
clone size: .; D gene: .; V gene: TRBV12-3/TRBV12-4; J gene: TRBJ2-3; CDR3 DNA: TGTGCCAGCTTGTCGGTGTATGCGCAGTATTTT; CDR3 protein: CASLSVYAQYF